This T cell receptor beta chain originates from a study of T-cell reconstitution after alpha-beta-depleted transplantation in children. TCRbeta library preparation incorporated unique molecular identifiers. Using its own MiXCR run on the PCR reads, TCRdb lists one record per CDR3 protein. The sample carries 150,000 to 250,000 distinct CDR3 sequences, approximately 15% recorded once. Germline CDR1 reads SGHRS; CDR2 reads YFSETQ. V was shortened by 2 bases and J by 3 bases, with 5 bases between the two germline ends. There are 12 residues in the CDR3. This clonotype was recorded many times. The chain couples TRBV5-1 to TRBJ1-2; unclear D gene. The origin of this receptor is a human donor who donated a stem cell graft to a child with acute lymphoblastic leukemia. The sample in question was PBMCs from the stem cell graft donor, obtained from the stem cell graft. The CDR3 sequence: CASSFSYYGYTF. DNA of the CDR3: TGCGCCAGCAGCTTTAGCTACTATGGCTACACCTTC.